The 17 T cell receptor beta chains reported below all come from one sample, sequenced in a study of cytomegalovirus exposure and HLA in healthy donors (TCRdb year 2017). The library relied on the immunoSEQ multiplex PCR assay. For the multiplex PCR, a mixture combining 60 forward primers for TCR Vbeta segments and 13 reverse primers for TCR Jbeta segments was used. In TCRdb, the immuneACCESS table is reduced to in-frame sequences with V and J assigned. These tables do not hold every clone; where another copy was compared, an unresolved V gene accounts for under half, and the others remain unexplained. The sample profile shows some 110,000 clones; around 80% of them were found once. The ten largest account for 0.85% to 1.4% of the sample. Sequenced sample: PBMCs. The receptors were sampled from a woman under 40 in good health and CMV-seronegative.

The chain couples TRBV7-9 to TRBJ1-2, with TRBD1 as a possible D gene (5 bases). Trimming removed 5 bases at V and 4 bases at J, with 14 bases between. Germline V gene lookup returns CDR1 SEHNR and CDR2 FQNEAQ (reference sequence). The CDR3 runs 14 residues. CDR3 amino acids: CASSPTGGSYGYTF. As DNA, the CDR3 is TGTGCCAGCAGCCCCACGGGGGGTAGCTATGGCTACACCTTC.

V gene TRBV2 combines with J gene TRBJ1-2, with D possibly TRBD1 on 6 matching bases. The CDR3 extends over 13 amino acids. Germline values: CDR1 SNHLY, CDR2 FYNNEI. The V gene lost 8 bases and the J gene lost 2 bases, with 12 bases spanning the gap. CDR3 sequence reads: CASGSGQNYGYTF. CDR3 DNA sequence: TGTGCCAGCGGTTCGGGACAAAACTATGGCTACACCTTC.

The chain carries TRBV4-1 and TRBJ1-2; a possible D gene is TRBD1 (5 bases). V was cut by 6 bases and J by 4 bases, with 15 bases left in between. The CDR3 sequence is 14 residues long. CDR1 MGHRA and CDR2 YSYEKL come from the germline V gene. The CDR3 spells CASSRLTGVYGYTF. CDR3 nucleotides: TGCGCCAGCAGTCGACTTACAGGTGTCTATGGCTACACCTTC.

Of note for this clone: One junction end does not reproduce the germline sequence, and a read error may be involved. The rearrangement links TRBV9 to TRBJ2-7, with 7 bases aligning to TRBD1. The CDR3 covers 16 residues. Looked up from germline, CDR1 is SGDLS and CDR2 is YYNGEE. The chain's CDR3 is CASSVGGQFEAYGQYF. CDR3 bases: TGTGCCAGCAGCGTAGGGGGACAGTTTGAGGCCTACGGGCAGTACTTC. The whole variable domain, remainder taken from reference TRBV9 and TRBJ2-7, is DSGVTQTPKHLITATGQRVTLRCSPRSGDLSVYWYQQSLDQGLQFLIQYYNGEERAKGNILERFSAQQFPDLHSELNLSSLELGDSALYFCASSVGGQFEAYGQYFGPGTRLTVT.

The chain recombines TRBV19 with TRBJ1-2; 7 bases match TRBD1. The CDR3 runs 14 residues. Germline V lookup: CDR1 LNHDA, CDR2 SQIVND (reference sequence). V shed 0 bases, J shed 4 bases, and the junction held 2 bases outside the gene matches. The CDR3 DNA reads TGTGCCAGTAGTATAGAAGCAGGGGGCTATGGCTACACCTTC. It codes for CASSIEAGGYGYTF.

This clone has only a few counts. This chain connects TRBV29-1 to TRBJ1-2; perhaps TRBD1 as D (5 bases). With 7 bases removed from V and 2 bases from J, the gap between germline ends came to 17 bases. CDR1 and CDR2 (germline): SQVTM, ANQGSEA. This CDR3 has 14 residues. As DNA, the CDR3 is TGCAGCGCTTCATGGGGCGGAATAAACTATGGCTACACCTTC. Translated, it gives CSASWGGINYGYTF.

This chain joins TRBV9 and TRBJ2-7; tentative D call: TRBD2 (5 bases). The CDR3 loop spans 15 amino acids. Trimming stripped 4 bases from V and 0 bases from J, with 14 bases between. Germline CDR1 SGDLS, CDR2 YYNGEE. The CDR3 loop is CASSPRGSVSYEQYF. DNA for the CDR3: TGTGCCAGCAGCCCCCGCGGGTCCGTCTCCTACGAGCAGTACTTC.

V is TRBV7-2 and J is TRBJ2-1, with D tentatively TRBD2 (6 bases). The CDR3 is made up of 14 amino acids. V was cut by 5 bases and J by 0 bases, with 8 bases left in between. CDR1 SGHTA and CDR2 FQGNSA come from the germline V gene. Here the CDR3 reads CASSPTSSYNEQFF. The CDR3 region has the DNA TGTGCCAGCAGCCCGACTAGCTCCTACAATGAGCAGTTCTTC.

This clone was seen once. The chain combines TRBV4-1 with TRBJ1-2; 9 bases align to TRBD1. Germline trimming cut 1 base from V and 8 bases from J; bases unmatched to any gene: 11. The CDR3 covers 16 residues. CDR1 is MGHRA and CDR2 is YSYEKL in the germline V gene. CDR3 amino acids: CASSQVGTGIISGYTF. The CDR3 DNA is TGCGCCAGCAGCCAAGTTGGGACAGGGATAATATCGGGCTACACCTTC.

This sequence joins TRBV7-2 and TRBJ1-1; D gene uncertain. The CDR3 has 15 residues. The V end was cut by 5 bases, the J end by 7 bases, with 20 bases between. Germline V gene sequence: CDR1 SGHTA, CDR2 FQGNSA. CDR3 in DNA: TGTGCCAGCAGCCAGAGGGTCTCCCCTAAAGGTGAAGCTTTCTTT. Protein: CASSQRVSPKGEAFF.

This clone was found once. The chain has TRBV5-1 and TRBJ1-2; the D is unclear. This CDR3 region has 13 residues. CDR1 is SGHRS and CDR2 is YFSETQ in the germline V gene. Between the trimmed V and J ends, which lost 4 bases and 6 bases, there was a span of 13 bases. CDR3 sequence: CASSPGKSDGYTF. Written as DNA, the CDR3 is TGCGCCAGCAGCCCCGGGAAGAGTGATGGCTACACCTTC.

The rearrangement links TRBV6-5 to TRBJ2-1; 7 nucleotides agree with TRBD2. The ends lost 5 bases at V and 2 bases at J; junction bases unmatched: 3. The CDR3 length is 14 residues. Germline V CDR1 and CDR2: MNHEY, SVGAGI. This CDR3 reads CASSDGLAYNEQFF. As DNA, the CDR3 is TGTGCCAGCAGTGACGGACTAGCCTACAATGAGCAGTTCTTC.

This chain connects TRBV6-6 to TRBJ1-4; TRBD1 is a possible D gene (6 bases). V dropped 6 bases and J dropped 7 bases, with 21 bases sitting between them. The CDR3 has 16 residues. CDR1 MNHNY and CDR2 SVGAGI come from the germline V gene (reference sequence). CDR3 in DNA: TGTGCCAGCAGAAATTCCGGGGGGGGCGGTGGTGAAAAACTGTTTTTT. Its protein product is CASRNSGGGGGEKLFF.

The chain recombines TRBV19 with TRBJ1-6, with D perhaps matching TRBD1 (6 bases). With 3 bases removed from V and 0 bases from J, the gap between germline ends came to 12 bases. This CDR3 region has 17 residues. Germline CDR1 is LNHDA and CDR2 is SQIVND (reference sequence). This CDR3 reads CASSMRQASSYNSPLHF. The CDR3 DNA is TGTGCCAGTAGTATGAGACAGGCGAGCTCCTATAATTCACCCCTCCACTTT. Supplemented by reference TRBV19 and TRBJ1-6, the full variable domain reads DGGITQSPKYLFRKEGQNVTLSCEQNLNHDAMYWYRQDPGQGLRLIYYSQIVNDFQKGDIAEGYSVSREKKESFPLTVTSAQKNPTAFYLCASSMRQASSYNSPLHFGNGTRLTVT.

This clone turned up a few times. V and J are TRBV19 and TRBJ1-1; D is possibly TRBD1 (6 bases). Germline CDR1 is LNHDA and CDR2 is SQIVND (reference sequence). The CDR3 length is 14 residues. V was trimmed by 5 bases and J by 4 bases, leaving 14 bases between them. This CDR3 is CASSVQGFGTEAFF. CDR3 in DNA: TGTGCCAGTAGTGTACAGGGTTTCGGCACTGAAGCTTTCTTT.

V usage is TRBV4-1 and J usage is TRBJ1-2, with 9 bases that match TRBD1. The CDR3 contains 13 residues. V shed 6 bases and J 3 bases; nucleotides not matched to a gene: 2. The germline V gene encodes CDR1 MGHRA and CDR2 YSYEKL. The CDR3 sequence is CASRRTGDYGYTF. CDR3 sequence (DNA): TGCGCCAGCAGACGGACAGGGGACTATGGCTACACCTTC.

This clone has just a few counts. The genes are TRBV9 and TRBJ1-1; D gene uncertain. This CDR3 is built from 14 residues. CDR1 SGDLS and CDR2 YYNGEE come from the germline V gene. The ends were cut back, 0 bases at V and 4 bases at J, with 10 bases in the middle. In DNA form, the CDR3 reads TGTGCCAGCAGCGTAGAAACCGGGTCCACTGAAGCTTTCTTT. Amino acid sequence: CASSVETGSTEAFF.